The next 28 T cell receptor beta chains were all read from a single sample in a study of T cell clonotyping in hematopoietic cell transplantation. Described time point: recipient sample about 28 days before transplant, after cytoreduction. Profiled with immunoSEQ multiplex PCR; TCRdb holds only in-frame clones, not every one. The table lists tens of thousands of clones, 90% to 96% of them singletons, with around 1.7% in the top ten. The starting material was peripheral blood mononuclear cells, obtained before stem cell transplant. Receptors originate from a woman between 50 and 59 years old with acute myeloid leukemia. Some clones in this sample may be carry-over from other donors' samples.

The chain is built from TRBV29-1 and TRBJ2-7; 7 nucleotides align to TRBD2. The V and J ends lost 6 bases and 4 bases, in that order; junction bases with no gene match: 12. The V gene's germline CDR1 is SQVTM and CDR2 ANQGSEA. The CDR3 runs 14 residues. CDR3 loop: CSVEGLPETYEQYF. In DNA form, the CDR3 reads TGCAGCGTCGAGGGACTACCCGAAACATACGAGCAGTACTTC.

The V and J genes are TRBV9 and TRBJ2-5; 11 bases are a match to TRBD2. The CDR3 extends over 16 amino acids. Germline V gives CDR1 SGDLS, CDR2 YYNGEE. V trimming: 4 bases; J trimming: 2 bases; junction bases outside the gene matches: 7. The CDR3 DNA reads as TGTGCCAGCAGCCCAACTAGCGGGGGCCTGCAAGAGACCCAGTACTTC. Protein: CASSPTSGGLQETQYF. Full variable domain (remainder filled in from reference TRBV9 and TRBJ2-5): DSGVTQTPKHLITATGQRVTLRCSPRSGDLSVYWYQQSLDQGLQFLIQYYNGEERAKGNILERFSAQQFPDLHSELNLSSLELGDSALYFCASSPTSGGLQETQYFGPGTRLLVL.

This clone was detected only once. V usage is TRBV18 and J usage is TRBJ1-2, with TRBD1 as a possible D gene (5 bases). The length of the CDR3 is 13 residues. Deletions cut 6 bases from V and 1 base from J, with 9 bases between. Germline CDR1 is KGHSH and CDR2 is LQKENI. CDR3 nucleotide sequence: TGTGCCAGCTCGCCAGACAGTAACTATGGCTACACCTTC. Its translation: CASSPDSNYGYTF.

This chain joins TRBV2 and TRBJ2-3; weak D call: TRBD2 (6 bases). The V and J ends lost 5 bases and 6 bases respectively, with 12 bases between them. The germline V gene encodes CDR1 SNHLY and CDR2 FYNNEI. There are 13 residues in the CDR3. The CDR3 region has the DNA TGTGCCAGCAGTTTTGCGGGATCGGATACGCAGTATTTT. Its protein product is CASSFAGSDTQYF.

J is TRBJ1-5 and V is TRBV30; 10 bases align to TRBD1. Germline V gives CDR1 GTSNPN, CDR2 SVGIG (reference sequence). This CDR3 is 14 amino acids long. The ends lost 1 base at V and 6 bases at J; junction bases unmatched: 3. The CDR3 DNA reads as TGTGCCTGGAGTGGACAGGGGGCAGGTCAGCCCCAGCATTTT. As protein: CAWSGQGAGQPQHF.

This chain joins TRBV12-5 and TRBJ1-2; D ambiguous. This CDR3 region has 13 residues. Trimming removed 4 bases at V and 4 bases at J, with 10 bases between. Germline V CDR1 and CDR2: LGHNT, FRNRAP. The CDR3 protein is CASGWWTGYGYTF. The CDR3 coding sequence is TGTGCTAGTGGTTGGTGGACGGGCTATGGCTACACCTTC.

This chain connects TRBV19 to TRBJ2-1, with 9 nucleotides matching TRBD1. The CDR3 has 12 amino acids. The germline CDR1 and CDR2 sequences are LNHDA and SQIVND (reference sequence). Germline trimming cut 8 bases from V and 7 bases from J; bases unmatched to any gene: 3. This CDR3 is CASGDRENEQFF. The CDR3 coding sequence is TGTGCCAGTGGGGACAGGGAAAATGAGCAGTTCTTC.

The CDR3 is CASSQQQVGRTEAFF. The CDR3 region has the DNA TGTGCCAGCAGCCAACAACAGGTCGGGAGGACTGAAGCTTTCTTT. The chain carries TRBV7-3 and TRBJ1-1; D is possibly TRBD1 (5 bases). CDR3 length equals 15 residues. V was cut by 5 bases and J by 5 bases, with 18 bases left in between. Per the germline V gene, CDR1 is SGHTA and CDR2 is FQGTGA. Looking up the rest from reference TRBV7-3 and TRBJ1-1 gives the full variable domain: GAGVSQTPSNKVTEKGKYVELRCDPISGHTALYWYRQSLGQGPEFLIYFQGTGAADDSGLPNDRFFAVRPEGSVSTLKIQRTERGDSAVYLCASSQQQVGRTEAFFGQGTRLTVV.

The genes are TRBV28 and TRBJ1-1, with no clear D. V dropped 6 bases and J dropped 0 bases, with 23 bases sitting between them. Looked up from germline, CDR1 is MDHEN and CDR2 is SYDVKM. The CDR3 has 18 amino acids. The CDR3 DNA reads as TGTGCCAGCAGCCCCGAACCTCCAGTTTCCCTTATGAACACTGAAGCTTTCTTT. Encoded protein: CASSPEPPVSLMNTEAFF.

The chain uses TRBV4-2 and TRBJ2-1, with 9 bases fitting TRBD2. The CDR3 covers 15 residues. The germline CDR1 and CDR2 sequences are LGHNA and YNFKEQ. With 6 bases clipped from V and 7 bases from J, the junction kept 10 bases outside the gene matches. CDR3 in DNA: TGTGCCAGCAGTCAGAGGAGCGGGGGGTCGAATGAGCAGTTCTTC. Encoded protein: CASSQRSGGSNEQFF.

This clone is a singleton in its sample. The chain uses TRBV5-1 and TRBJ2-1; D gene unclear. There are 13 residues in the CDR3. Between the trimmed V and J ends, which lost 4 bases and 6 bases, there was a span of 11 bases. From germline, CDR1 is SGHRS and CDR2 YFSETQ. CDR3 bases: TGCGCCAGCAGCCCTGGGGTGTCCAATGAGCAGTTCTTC. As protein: CASSPGVSNEQFF. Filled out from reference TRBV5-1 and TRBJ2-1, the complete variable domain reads KAGVTQTPRYLIKTRGQQVTLSCSPISGHRSVSWYQQTPGQGLQFLFEYFSETQRNKGNFPGRFSGRQFSNSRSEMNVSTLELGDSALYLCASSPGVSNEQFFGPGTRLTVL.

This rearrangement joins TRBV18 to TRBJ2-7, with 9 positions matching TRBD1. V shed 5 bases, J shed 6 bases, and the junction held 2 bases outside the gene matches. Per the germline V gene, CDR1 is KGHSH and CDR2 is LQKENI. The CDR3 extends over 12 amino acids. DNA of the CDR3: TGTGCCAGCTCAGGACAGGGGAGCGAGCAGTACTTC. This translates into CASSGQGSEQYF.

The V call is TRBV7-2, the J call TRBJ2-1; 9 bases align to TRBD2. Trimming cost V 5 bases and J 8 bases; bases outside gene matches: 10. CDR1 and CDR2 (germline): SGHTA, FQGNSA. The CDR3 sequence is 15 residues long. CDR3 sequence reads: CASSLIAGVDDEQFF. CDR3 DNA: TGTGCCAGCAGCCTGATAGCGGGAGTCGACGATGAGCAGTTCTTC.

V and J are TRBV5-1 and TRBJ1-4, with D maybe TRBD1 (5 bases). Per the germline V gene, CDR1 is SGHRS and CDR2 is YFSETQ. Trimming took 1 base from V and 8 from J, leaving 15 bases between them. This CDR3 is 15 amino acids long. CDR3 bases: TGCGCCAGCAGCTTGAGTAAGGTCCGGGACGAAAAACTGTTTTTT. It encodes CASSLSKVRDEKLFF. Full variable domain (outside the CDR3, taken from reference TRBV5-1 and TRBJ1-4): KAGVTQTPRYLIKTRGQQVTLSCSPISGHRSVSWYQQTPGQGLQFLFEYFSETQRNKGNFPGRFSGRQFSNSRSEMNVSTLELGDSALYLCASSLSKVRDEKLFFGSGTQLSVL.

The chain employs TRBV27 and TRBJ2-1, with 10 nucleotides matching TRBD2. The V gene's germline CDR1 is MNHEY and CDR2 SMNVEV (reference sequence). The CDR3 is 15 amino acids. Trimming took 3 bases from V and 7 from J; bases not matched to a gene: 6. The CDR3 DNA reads TGTGCCAGCAGTTTGCTAGCGGGAGTTGGGAATGAGCAGTTCTTC. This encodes CASSLLAGVGNEQFF.

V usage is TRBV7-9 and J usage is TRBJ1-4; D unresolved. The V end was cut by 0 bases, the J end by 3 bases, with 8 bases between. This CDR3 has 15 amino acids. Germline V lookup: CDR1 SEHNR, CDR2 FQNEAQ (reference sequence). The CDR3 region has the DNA TGTGCCAGCAGCTTAGCTTGGGAACCTAATGAAAAACTGTTTTTT. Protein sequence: CASSLAWEPNEKLFF.

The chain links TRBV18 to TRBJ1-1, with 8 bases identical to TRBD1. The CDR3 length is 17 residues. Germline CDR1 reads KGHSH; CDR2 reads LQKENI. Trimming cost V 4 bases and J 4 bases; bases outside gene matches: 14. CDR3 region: CASSLSGQGSGGTEAFF. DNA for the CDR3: TGTGCCAGCTCACTTTCTGGACAGGGTAGTGGAGGCACTGAAGCTTTCTTT.

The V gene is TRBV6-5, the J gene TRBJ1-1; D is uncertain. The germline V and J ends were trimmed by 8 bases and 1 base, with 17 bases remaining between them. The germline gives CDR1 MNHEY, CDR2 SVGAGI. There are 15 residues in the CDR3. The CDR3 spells CASLKVGNKNTEAFF. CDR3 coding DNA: TGTGCCAGCCTCAAGGTTGGCAACAAGAACACTGAAGCTTTCTTT.

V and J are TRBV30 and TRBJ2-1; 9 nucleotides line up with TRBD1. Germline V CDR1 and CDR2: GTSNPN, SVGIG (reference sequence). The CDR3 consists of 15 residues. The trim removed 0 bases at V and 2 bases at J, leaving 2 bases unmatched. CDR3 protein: CAWSVGQGTYNEQFF. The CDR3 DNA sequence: TGTGCCTGGAGTGTCGGACAGGGGACCTACAATGAGCAGTTCTTC.

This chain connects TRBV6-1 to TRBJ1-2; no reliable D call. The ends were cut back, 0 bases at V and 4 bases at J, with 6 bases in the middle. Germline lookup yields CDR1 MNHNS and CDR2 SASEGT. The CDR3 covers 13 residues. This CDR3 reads CASSEALLYGYTF. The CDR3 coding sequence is TGTGCCAGCAGTGAAGCTCTCCTCTATGGCTACACCTTC.

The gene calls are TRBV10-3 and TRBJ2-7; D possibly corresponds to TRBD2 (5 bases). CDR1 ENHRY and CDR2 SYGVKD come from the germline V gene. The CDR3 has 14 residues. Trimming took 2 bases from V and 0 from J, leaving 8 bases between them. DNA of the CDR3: TGTGCCATCAGTGAGCCTAGCCACTCCTACGAGCAGTACTTC. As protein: CAISEPSHSYEQYF.

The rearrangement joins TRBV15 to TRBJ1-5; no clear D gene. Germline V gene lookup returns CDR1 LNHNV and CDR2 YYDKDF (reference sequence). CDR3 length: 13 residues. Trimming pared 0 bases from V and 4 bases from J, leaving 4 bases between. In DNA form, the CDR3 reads TGTGCCACCAGCAGAGAGCTAAATCAGCCCCAGCATTTT. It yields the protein CATSRELNQPQHF.

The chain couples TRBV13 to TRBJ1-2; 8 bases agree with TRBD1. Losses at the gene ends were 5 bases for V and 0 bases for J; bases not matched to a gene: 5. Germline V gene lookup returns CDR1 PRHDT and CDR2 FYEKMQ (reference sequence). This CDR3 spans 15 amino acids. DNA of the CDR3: TGTGCCAGCAGCGGGACAGGCGGCCCTAACTATGGCTACACCTTC. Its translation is CASSGTGGPNYGYTF. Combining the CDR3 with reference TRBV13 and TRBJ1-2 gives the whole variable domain AAGVIQSPRHLIKEKRETATLKCYPIPRHDTVYWYQQGPGQDPQFLISFYEKMQSDKGSIPDRFSAQQFSDYHSELNMSSLELGDSALYFCASSGTGGPNYGYTFGSGTRLTVV.

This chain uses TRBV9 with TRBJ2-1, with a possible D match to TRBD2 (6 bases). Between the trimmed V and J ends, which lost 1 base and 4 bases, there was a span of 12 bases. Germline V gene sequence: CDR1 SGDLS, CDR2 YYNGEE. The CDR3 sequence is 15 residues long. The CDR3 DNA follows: TGTGCCAGCAGCGTAAGGGCGGGGCAGTACAATGAGCAGTTCTTC. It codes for CASSVRAGQYNEQFF. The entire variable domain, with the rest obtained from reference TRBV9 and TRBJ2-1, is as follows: DSGVTQTPKHLITATGQRVTLRCSPRSGDLSVYWYQQSLDQGLQFLIQYYNGEERAKGNILERFSAQQFPDLHSELNLSSLELGDSALYFCASSVRAGQYNEQFFGPGTRLTVL.

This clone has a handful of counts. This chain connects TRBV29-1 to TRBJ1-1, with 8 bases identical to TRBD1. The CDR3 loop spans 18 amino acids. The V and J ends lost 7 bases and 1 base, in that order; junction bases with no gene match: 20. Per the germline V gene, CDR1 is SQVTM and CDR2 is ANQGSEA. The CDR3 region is CSAAPTKMDRVRNTEAFF. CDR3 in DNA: TGCAGCGCCGCCCCTACTAAGATGGACAGGGTAAGGAACACTGAAGCTTTCTTT. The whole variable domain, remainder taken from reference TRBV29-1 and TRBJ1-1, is SAVISQKPSRDICQRGTSLTIQCQVDSQVTMMFWYRQQPGQSLTLIATANQGSEATYESGFVIDKFPISRPNLTFSTLTVSNMSPEDSSIYLCSAAPTKMDRVRNTEAFFGQGTRLTVV.

The CDR3 DNA reads TGTGCCAGTAGTCCCGTAGTTGGGGGACTAGCGGGGTCCTACGAGCAGTACTTC. It is translated as CASSPVVGGLAGSYEQYF. This chain uses TRBV19 with TRBJ2-7; 13 bases agree with TRBD2. The CDR3 extends over 18 amino acids. Germline-derived CDR1 and CDR2 are LNHDA and SQIVND (reference sequence). Trimming removed 5 bases from V and 1 base from J; junction bases left unmatched: 11.

As DNA, the CDR3 is TGTGCCAGCAGCACAAACAGGGACACTGAAGCTTTCTTT. Residues: CASSTNRDTEAFF. This chain uses TRBV7-2 with TRBJ1-1; weak D call: TRBD1 (6 bases). CDR3 size: 13 residues. Trimming removed 5 bases at V and 3 bases at J, with 10 bases between. Germline V gene lookup returns CDR1 SGHTA and CDR2 FQGNSA.

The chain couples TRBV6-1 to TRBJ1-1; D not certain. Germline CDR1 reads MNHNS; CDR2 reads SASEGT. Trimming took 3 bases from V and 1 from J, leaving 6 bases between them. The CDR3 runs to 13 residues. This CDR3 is CASSDRENTEAFF. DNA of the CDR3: TGTGCCAGCAGTGACCGGGAGAACACTGAAGCTTTCTTT.